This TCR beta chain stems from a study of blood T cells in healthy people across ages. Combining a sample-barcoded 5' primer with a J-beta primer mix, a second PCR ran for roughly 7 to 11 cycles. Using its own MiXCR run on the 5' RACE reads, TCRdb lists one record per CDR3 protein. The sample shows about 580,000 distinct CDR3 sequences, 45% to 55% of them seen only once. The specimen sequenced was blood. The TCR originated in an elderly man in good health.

This CDR3 reads CASRGRLAGDHNEQFF. Written as DNA, the CDR3 is TGTGCCAGCCGGGGAAGACTAGCGGGCGACCACAATGAGCAGTTCTTC. This chain joins TRBV21-1 and TRBJ2-1; TRBD2 is the table's D call, not checked against the DNA. TRBV21-1 is shown as a pseudogene. The CDR3 length is 16 residues.